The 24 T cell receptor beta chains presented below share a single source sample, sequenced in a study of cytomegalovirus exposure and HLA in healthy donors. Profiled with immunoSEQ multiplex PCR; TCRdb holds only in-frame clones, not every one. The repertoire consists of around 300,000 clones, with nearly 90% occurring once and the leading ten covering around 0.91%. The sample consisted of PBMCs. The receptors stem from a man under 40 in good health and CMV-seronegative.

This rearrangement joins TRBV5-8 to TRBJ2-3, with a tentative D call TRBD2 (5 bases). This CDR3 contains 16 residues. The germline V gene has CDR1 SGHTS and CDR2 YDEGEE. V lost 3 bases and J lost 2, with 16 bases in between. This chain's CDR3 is CASSYGLGLLTDTQYF. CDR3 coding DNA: TGTGCCAGCAGCTACGGATTAGGACTGCTCACAGATACGCAGTATTTT.

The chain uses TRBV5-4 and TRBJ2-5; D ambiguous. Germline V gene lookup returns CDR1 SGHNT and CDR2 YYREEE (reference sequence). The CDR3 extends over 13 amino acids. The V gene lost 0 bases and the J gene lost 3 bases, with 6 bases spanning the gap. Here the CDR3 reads CASSLGVEETQYF. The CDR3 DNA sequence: TGTGCCAGCAGCTTGGGCGTCGAAGAGACCCAGTACTTC.

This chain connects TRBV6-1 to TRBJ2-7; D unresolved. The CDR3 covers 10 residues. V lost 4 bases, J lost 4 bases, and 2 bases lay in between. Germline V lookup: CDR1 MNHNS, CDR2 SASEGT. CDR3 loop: CASSAYEQYF. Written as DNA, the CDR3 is TGTGCCAGCAGTGCTTACGAGCAGTACTTC.

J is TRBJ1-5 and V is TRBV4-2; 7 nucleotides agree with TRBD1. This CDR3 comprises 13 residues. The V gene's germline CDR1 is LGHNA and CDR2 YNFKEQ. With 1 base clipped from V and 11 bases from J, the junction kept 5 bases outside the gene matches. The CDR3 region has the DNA TGTGCCAGCAGCCAAGCCACAACAGGGGCCCAGCATTTT. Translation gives CASSQATTGAQHF.

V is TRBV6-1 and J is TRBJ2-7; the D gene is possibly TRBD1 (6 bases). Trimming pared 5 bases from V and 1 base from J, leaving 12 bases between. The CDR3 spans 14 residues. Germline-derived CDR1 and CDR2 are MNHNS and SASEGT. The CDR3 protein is CASSLLQGSYEQYF. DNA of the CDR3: TGTGCCAGCAGTCTTCTTCAGGGGTCCTACGAGCAGTACTTC.

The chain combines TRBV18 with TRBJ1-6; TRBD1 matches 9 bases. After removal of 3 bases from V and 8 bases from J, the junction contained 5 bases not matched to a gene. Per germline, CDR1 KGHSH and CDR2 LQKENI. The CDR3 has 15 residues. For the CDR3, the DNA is TGTGCCAGCTCACCCTCGACAGGGGGTGATTCACCCCTCCACTTT. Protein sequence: CASSPSTGGDSPLHF. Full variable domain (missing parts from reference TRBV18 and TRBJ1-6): NAGVMQNPRHLVRRRGQEARLRCSPMKGHSHVYWYRQLPEEGLKFMVYLQKENIIDESGMPKERFSAEFPKEGPSILRIQQVVRGDSAAYFCASSPSTGGDSPLHFGNGTRLTVT.

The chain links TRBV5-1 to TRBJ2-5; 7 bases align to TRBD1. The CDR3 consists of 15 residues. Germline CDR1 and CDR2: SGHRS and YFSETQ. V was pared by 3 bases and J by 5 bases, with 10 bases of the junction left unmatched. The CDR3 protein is CASSSRTGRGETQYF. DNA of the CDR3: TGCGCCAGCAGCTCACGGACAGGCAGAGGGGAGACCCAGTACTTC.

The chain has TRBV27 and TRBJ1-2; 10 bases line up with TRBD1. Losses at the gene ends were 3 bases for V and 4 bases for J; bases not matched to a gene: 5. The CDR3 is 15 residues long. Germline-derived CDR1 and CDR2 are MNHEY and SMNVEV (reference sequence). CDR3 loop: CASSFSGQGSYGYTF. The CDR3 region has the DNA TGTGCCAGCAGTTTTTCGGGACAGGGGAGCTATGGCTACACCTTC.

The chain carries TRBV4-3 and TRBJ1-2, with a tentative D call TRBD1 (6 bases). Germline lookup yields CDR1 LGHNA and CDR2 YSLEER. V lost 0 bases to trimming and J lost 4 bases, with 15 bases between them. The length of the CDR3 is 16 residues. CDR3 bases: TGCGCCAGCAGCCAAGATCGGGGGGCACTAGGCTATGGCTACACCTTC. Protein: CASSQDRGALGYGYTF.

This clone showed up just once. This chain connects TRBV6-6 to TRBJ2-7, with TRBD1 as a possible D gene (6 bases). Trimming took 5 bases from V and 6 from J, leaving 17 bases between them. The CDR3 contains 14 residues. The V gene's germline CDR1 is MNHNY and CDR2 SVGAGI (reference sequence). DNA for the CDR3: TGTGCCAGCAGTAACGACAGGAACCGGTTCGAGCAGTACTTC. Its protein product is CASSNDRNRFEQYF.

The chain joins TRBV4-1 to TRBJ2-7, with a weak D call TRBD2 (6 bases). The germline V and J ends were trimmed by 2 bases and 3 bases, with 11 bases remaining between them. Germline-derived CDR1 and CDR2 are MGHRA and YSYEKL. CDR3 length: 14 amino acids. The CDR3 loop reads CASSQTTSSYEQYF. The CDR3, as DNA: TGCGCCAGCAGCCAAACAACTAGCAGCTACGAGCAGTACTTC.

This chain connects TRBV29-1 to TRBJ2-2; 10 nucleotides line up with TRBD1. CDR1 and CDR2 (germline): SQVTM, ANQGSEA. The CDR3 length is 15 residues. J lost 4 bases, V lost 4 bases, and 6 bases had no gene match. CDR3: CSVGQGARVTGELFF. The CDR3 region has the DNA TGCAGCGTTGGACAGGGGGCCCGGGTCACCGGGGAGCTGTTTTTT.

The chain's CDR3 is CAIQTGATYEQYF. The CDR3 nucleotides are TGTGCCATCCAGACAGGGGCCACCTACGAGCAGTACTTC. The chain couples TRBV10-3 to TRBJ2-7; 8 bases map to TRBD1. Germline loops: CDR1 ENHRY, CDR2 SYGVKD. Trimming removed 8 bases from V and 2 bases from J; junction bases left unmatched: 5. The length of the CDR3 is 13 residues.

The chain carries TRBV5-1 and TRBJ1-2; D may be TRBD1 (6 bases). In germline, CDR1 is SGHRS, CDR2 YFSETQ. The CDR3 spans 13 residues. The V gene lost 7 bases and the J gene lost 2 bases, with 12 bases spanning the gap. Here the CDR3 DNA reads TGCGCCAGCGCAGGGGACGCGAACTATGGCTACACCTTC. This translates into CASAGDANYGYTF.

CDR3 region: CASSYSTGGGQPQHF. As DNA, the CDR3 is TGTGCCAGCAGTTACTCGACAGGGGGTGGTCAGCCCCAGCATTTT. J is TRBJ1-5 and V is TRBV6-6; 9 nucleotides line up with TRBD1. Trimming at V came to 0 bases and at J to 6 bases, leaving 3 bases not matched to a gene. This CDR3 region has 15 residues. The V gene's germline CDR1 is MNHNY and CDR2 SVGAGI (reference sequence).

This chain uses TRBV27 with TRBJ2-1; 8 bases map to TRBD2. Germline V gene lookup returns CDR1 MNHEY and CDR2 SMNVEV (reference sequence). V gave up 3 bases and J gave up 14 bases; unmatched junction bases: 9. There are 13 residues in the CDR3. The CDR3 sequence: CASSLTPGTRKFF. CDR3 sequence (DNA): TGTGCCAGCAGTTTGACCCCCGGGACTAGAAAGTTCTTC.

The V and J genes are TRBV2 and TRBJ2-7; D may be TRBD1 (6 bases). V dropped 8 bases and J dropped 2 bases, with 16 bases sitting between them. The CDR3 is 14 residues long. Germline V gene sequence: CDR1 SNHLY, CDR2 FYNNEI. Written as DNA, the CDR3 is TGTGCCAGCCGCGAAATACAGGGCACCTACGAGCAGTACTTC. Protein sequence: CASREIQGTYEQYF.

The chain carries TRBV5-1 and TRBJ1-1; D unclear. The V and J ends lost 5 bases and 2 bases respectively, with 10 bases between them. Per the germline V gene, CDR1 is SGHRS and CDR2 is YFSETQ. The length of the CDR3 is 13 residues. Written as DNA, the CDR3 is TGCGCCAGCAGGTCGCGGGATAACACTGAAGCTTTCTTT. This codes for CASRSRDNTEAFF.

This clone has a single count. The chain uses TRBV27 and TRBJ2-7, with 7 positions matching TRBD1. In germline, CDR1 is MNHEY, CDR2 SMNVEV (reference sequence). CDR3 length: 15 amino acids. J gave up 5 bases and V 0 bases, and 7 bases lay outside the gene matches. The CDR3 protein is CASSLSVRGSHEQYF. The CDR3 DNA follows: TGTGCCAGCAGTTTATCTGTCAGGGGGTCCCACGAGCAGTACTTC.

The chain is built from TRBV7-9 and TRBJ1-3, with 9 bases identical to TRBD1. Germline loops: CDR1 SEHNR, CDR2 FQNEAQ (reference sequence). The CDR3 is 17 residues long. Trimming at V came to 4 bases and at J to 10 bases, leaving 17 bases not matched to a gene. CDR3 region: CASSSTRSQGALRTIYF. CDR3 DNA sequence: TGTGCCAGCAGCTCTACCCGCTCACAGGGGGCTTTGCGGACCATATATTTT.

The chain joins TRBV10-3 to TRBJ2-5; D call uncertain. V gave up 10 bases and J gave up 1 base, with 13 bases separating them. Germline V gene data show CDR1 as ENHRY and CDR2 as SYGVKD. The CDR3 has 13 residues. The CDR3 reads CATSPGRQETQYF. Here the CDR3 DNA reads TGTGCCACTTCTCCAGGTCGCCAAGAGACCCAGTACTTC.

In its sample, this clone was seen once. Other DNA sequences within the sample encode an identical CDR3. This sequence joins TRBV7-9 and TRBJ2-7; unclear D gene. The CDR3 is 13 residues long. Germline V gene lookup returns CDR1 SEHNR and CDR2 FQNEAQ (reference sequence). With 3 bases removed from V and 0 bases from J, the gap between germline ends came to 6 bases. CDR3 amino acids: CASSFGSSYEQYF. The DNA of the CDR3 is TGTGCCAGCAGCTTTGGCAGCTCCTACGAGCAGTACTTC.

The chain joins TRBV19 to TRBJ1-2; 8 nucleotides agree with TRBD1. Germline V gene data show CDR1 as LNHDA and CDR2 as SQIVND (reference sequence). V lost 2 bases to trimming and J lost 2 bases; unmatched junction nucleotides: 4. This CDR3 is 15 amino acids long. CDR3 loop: CASSIRDRLNYGYTF. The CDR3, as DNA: TGTGCCAGTAGTATACGGGACAGGCTCAACTATGGCTACACCTTC.

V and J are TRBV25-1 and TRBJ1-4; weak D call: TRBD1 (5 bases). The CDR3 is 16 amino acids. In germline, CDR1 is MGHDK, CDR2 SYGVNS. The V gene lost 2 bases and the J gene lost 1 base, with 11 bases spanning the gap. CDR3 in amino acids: CASSETRQRTNEKLFF. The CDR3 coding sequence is TGTGCCAGCAGTGAAACCAGACAGAGAACTAATGAAAAACTGTTTTTT.